The following is a T cell receptor (beta chain) sequence with its context. Its matching antigen is unknown. The sample comes from a study of OX40 agonist ivuxolimab in advanced cancers. For the study at large: The dose of intravenous ivuxolimab that patients received every 2 weeks ranged from 0.01 to 10 mg/kg. Findings and caveats of the study: CD8+ T cells showed, on average, more clonal expansion than CD4+ cells. CD4+ and CD8+ blood T cells expanded clonally by week 6 at 0.1 to 3.0 mg/kg. Among the lowest levels of clonal expansion were found in partial responders at 0.1-3.0 mg/kg.

The CDR3 consists of 11 residues. V was trimmed by 5 bases and J by 9 bases, leaving 8 bases between them. From germline, CDR1 is SEHNR and CDR2 FQNEAQ (reference sequence). TCRdb's table, derived via immunoSEQ multiplex PCR, lists solely in-frame clones and lacks some. This sample carries around 56,000 clones, roughly 86% of them seen once, and the ten largest clones take around 10%. This receptor was taken from an adult with an advanced solid tumor such as melanoma, head and neck, liver or kidney cancer. This sequence joins TRBV7-9 and TRBJ2-1, with TRBD2 as a possible D gene (6 bases). The starting material was CD4+ or CD8+ T cells sorted from blood, obtained in a trial of the OX40 agonist ivuxolimab. CDR3 sequence: CASSPGLEQFF. Written as DNA, the CDR3 is TGTGCCAGCAGCCCGGGACTTGAGCAGTTCTTC.